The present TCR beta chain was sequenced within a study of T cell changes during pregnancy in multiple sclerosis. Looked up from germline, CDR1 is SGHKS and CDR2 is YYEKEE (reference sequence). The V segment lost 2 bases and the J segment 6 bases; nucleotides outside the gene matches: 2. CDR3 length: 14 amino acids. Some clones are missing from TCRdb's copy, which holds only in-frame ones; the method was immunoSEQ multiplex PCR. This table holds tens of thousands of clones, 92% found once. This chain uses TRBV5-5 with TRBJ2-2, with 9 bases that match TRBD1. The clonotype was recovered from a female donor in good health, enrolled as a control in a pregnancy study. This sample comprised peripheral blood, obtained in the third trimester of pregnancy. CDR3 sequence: CASSLQGAAGELFF. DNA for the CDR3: TGTGCCAGCAGCTTACAGGGGGCGGCCGGGGAGCTGTTTTTT.